This TCR beta chain stems from a study of early T cells in non-severe SARS-CoV-2 infection. About the research overall: Chains were not paired, and sequencing was done on bulk RNA from unsorted whole blood.

The length of the CDR3 is 9 residues. This clonotype was detected many times. Individual cDNA molecules were tagged with unique molecular identifiers, the study reported. One entry per CDR3 protein results from TCRdb running MiXCR on the 5' RACE reads. This table holds tens of thousands of distinct CDR3 sequences, 4.7% found once. The sequenced material came from whole blood. The receptor was isolated from an adult who was a healthcare worker with PCR-confirmed SARS-CoV-2 infection or an uninfected control (not recorded which). The rearrangement uses TRBV21-1 and TRBJ2-3. TRBV21-1 is a pseudogene segment. DNA for the CDR3: TGTGCCACCAGAGATACGCAGTATTTT. This codes for CATRDTQYF.